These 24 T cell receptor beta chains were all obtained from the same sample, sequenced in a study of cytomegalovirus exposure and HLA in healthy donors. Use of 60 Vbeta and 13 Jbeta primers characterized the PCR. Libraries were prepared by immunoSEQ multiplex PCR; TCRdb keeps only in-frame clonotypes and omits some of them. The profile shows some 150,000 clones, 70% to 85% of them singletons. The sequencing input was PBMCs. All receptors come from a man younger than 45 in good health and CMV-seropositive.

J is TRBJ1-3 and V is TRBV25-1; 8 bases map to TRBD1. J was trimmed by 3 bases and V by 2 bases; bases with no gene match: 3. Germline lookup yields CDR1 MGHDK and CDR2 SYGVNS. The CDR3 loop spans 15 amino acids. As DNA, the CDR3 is TGTGCCAGCAGTGAACAGGGGGCGCGTGGAAACACCATATATTTT. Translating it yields CASSEQGARGNTIYF.

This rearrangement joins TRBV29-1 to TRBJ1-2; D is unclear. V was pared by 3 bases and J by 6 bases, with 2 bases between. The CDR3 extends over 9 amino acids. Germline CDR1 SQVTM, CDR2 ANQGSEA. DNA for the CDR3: TGCAGCGTTGACAATGGCTACACCTTC. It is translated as CSVDNGYTF.

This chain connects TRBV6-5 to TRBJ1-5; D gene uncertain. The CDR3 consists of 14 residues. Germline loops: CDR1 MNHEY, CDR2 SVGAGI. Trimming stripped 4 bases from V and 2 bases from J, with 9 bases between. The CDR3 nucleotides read TGTGCCAGCAGTTCCAGCGATGGCAATCAGCCCCAGCATTTT. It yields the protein CASSSSDGNQPQHF.

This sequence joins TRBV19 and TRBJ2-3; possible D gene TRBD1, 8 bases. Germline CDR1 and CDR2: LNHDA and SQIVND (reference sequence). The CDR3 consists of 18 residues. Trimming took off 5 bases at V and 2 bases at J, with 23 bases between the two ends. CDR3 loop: CASSSGQGGGGYTDTQYF. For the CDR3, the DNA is TGTGCCAGTAGTTCCGGACAGGGAGGGGGTGGGTACACAGATACGCAGTATTTT.

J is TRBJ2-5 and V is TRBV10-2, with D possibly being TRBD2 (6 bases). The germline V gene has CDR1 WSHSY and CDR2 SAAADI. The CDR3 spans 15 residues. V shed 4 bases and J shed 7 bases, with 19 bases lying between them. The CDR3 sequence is CASSVGAGPMGTQYF. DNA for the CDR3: TGCGCCAGCAGTGTTGGCGCGGGGCCTATGGGGACCCAGTACTTC.

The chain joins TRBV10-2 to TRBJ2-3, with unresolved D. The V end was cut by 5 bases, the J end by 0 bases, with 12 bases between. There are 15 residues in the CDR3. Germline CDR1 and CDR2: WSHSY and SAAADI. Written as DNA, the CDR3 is TGCGCCAGCAGTAGTTGGGCGCCTAGCACAGATACGCAGTATTTT. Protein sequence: CASSSWAPSTDTQYF.

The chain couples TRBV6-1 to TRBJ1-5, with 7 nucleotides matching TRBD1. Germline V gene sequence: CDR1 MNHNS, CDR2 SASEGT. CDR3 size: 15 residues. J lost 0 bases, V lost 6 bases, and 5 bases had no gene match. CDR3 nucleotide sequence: TGTGCCAGCAGCCGACAGGGAAATAGCAATCAGCCCCAGCATTTT. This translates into CASSRQGNSNQPQHF.

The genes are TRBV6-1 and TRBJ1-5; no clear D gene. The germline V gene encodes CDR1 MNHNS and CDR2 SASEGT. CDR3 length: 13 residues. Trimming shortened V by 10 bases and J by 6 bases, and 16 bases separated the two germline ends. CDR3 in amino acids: CAIRGTVGQPQHF. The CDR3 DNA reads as TGTGCCATCCGGGGAACAGTCGGTCAGCCCCAGCATTTT.

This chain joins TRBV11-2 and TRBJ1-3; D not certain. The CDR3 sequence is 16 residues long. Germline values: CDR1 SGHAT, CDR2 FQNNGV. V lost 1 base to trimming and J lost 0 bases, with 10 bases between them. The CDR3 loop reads CASSLVGSPSGNTIYF. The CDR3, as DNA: TGTGCCAGCAGCTTAGTTGGCAGTCCCTCTGGAAACACCATATATTTT. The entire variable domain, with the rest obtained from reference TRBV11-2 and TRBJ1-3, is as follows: EAGVAQSPRYKIIEKRQSVAFWCNPISGHATLYWYQQILGQGPKLLIQFQNNGVVDDSQLPKDRFSAERLKGVDSTLKIQPAKLEDSAVYLCASSLVGSPSGNTIYFGEGSWLTVV.

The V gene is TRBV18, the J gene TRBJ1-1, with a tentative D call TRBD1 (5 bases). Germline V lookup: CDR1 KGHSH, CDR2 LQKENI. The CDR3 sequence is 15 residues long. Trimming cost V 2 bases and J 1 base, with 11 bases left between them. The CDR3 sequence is CASSPSQGSNTEAFF. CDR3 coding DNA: TGTGCCAGCTCACCATCTCAGGGATCGAACACTGAAGCTTTCTTT.

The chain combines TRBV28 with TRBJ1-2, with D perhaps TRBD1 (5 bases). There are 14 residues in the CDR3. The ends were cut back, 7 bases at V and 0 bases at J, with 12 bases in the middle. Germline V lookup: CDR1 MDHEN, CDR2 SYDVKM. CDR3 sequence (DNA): TGTGCCAGCAAGGCGGGGGATACTAACTATGGCTACACCTTC. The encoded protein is CASKAGDTNYGYTF.

CDR3: CASRSPLGGSSYEQYF. Written as DNA, the CDR3 is TGTGCCAGTAGATCGCCCTTAGGGGGAAGCTCCTACGAGCAGTACTTC. The gene calls are TRBV19 and TRBJ2-7; a weak D match, TRBD1 (6 bases). V was cut by 6 bases and J by 0 bases, with 18 bases left in between. The CDR3 is 16 residues long. Germline loops: CDR1 LNHDA, CDR2 SQIVND (reference sequence).

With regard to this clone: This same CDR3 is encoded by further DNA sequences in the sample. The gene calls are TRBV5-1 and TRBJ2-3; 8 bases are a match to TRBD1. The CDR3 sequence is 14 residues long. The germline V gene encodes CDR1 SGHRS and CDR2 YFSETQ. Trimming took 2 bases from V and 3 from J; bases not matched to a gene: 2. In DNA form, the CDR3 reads TGCGCCAGCAGCTTTGGACAGGGTACAGATACGCAGTATTTT. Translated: CASSFGQGTDTQYF.

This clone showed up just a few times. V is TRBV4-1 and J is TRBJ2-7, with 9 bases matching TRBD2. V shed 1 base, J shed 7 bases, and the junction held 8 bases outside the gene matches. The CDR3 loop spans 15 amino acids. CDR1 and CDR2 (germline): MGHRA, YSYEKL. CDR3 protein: CASSQAERGALEQYF. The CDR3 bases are TGCGCCAGCAGCCAAGCGGAGCGGGGGGCACTAGAGCAGTACTTC.

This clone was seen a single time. As DNA, the CDR3 is TGTGCCAGCACCCTAGGGGAGGGCGGTTCACCCCTCCACTTT. As protein: CASTLGEGGSPLHF. The chain couples TRBV6-1 to TRBJ1-6, with D possibly TRBD1 on 5 matching bases. Germline V gene data show CDR1 as MNHNS and CDR2 as SASEGT. V was clipped by 7 bases and J by 9 bases, with 16 bases between them. The CDR3 contains 14 residues.

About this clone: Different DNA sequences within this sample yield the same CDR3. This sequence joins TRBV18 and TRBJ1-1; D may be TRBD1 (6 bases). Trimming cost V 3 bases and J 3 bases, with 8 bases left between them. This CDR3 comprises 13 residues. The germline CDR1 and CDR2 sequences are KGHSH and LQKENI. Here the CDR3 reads CASSPKGDTEAFF. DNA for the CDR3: TGTGCCAGCTCACCCAAGGGGGACACTGAAGCTTTCTTT.

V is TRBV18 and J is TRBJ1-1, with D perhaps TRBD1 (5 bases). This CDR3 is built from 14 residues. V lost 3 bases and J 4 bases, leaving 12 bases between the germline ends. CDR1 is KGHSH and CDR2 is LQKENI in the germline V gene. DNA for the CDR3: TGTGCCAGCTCACCGACGAGTCAGGGCACTGAAGCTTTCTTT. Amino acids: CASSPTSQGTEAFF.

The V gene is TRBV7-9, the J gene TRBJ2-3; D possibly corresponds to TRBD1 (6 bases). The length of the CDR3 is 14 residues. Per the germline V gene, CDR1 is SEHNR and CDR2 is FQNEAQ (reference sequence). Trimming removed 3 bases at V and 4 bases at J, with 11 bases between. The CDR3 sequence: CASSLGAGPDTQYF. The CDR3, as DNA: TGTGCCAGCAGCTTGGGGGCAGGGCCAGATACGCAGTATTTT.

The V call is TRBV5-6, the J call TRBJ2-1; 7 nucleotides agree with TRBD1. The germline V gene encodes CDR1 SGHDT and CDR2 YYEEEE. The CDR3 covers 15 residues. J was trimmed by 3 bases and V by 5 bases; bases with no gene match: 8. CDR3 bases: TGTGCCAGCAGATTAGGGACAGACCTCTACAATGAGCAGTTCTTC. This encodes CASRLGTDLYNEQFF.

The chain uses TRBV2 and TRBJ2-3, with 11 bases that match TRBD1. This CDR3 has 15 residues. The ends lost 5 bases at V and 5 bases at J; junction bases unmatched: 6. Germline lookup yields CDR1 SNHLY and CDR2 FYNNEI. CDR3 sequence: CASSLMGTGGDTQYF. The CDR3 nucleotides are TGTGCCAGCAGTCTCATGGGGACAGGGGGAGATACGCAGTATTTT.

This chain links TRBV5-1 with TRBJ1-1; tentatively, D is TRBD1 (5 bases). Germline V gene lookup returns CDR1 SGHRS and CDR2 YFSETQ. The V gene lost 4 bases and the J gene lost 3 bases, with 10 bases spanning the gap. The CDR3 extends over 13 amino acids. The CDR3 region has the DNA TGCGCCAGCAGCGGAGGGACCCACACTGAAGCTTTCTTT. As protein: CASSGGTHTEAFF.

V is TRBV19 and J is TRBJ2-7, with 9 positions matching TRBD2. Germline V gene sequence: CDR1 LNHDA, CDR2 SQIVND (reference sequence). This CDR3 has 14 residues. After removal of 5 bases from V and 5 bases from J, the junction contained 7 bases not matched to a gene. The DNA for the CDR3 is TGTGCCAGTAGTCTCGGGACTAGCATGGACGAGCAGTACTTC. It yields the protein CASSLGTSMDEQYF. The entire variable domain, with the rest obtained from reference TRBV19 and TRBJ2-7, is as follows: DGGITQSPKYLFRKEGQNVTLSCEQNLNHDAMYWYRQDPGQGLRLIYYSQIVNDFQKGDIAEGYSVSREKKESFPLTVTSAQKNPTAFYLCASSLGTSMDEQYFGPGTRLTVT.

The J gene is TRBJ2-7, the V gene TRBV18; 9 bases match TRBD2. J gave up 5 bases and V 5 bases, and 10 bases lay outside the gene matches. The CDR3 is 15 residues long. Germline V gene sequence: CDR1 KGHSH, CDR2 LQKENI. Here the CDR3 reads CASSARSAGGNEQYF. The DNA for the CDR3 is TGTGCCAGCTCAGCCCGTTCCGCGGGGGGGAACGAGCAGTACTTC. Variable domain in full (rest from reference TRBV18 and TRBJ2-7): NAGVMQNPRHLVRRRGQEARLRCSPMKGHSHVYWYRQLPEEGLKFMVYLQKENIIDESGMPKERFSAEFPKEGPSILRIQQVVRGDSAAYFCASSARSAGGNEQYFGPGTRLTVT.

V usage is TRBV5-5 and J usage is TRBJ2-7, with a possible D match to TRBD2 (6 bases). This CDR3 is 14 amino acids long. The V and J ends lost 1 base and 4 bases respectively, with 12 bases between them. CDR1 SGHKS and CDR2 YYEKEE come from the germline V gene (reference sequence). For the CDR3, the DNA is TGTGCCAGCAGCTTGTTTTTAGCGGCTTACGAGCAGTACTTC. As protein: CASSLFLAAYEQYF.